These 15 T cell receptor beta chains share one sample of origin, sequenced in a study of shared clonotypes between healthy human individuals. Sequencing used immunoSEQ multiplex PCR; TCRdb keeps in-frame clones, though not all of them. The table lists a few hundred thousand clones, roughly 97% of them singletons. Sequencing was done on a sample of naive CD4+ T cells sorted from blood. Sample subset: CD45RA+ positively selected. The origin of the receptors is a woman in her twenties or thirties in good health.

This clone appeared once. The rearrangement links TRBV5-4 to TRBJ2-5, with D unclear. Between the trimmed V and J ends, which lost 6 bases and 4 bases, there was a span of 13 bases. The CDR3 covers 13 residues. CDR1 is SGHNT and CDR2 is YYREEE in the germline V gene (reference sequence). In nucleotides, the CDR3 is TGTGCCAGCACCAAAAGGGTTGGAGAGACCCAGTACTTC. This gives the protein CASTKRVGETQYF.

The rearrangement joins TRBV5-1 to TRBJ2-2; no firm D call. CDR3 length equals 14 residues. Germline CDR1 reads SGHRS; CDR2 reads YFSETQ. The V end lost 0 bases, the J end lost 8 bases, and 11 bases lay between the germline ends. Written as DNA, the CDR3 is TGCGCCAGCAGCTTGGGACGAGTGCGAGGGGAGCTGTTTTTT. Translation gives CASSLGRVRGELFF.

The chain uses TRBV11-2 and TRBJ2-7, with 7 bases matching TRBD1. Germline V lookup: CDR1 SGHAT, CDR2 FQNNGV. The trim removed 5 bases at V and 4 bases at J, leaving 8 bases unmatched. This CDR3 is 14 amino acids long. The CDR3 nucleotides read TGTGCCAGCAGCGCACTCAGGGGGACGTACGAGCAGTACTTC. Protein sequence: CASSALRGTYEQYF.

The CDR3 reads CASSQNTGGNIQYF. CDR3 in DNA: TGTGCCAGCAGCCAGAATACAGGGGGTAACATTCAGTACTTC. V is TRBV14 and J is TRBJ2-4; 8 bases are shared with TRBD1. Unmatched junction bases numbered 5, after V lost 3 bases and J lost 7 bases. This CDR3 has 14 amino acids. Germline CDR1 is SGHDN and CDR2 is FVKESK.

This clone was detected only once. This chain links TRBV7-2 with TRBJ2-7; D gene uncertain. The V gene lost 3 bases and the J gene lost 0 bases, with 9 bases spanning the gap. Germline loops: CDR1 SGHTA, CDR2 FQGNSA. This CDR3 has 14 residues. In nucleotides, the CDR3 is TGTGCCAGCAGCTTCGAAGCCGTCTCCTACGAGCAGTACTTC. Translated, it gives CASSFEAVSYEQYF.

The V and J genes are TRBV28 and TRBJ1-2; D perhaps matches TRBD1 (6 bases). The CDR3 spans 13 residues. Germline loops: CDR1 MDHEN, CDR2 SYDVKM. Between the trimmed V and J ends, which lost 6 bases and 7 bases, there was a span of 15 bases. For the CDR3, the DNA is TGTGCCAGCAGCTACAGGGTATTCGGTGGCTACACCTTC. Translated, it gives CASSYRVFGGYTF.

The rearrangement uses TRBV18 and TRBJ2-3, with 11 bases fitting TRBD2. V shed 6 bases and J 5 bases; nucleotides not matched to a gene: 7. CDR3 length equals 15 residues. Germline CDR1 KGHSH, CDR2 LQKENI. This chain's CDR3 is CASSPTSGSGDTQYF. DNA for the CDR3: TGTGCCAGCTCGCCTACTAGCGGGAGTGGAGATACGCAGTATTTT.

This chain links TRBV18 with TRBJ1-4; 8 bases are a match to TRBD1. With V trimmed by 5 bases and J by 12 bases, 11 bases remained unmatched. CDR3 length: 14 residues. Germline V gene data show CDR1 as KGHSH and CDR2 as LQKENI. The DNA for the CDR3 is TGTGCCAGCTCAACTTCCAGGGGGCCCAAGGAACTGTTTTTT. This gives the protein CASSTSRGPKELFF.

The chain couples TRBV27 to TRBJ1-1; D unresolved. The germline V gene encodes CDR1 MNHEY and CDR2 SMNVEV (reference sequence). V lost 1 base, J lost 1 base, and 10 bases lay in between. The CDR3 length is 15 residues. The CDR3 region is CASSLYWTQNTEAFF. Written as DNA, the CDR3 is TGTGCCAGCAGTTTATACTGGACCCAGAACACTGAAGCTTTCTTT.

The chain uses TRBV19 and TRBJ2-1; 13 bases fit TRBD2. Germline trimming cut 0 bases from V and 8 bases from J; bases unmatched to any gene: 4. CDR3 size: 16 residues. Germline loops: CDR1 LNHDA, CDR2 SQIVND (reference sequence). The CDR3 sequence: CASSIDGTSGNYEQFF. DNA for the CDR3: TGTGCCAGTAGTATAGACGGGACTAGCGGGAACTATGAGCAGTTCTTC.

The CDR3 reads CASSPGLEDEQFF. The CDR3 DNA reads as TGTGCCAGCAGCCCGGGACTGGAGGATGAGCAGTTCTTC. The V and J genes are TRBV11-2 and TRBJ2-1; D may be TRBD2 (6 bases). With 5 bases removed from V and 8 bases from J, the gap between germline ends came to 13 bases. The CDR3 runs 13 residues. Germline V gives CDR1 SGHAT, CDR2 FQNNGV.

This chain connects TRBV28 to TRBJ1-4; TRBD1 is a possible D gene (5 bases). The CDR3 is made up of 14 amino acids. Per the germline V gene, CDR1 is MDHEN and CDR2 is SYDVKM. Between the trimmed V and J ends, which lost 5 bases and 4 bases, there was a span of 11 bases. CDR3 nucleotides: TGTGCCAGCAGTGTGGGACGGCTTAATGAAAAACTGTTTTTT. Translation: CASSVGRLNEKLFF.

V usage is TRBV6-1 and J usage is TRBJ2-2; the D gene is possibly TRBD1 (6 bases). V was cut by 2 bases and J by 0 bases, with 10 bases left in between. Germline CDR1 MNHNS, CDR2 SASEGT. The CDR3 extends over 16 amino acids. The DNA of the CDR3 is TGTGCCAGCAGTGAACGACAGGATACGAACACCGGGGAGCTGTTTTTT. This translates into CASSERQDTNTGELFF.

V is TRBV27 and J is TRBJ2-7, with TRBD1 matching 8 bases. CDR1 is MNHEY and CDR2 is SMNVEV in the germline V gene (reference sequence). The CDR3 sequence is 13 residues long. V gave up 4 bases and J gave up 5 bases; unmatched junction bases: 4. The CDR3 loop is CASSWQGAHEQYF. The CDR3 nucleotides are TGTGCCAGCAGTTGGCAGGGGGCCCACGAGCAGTACTTC.

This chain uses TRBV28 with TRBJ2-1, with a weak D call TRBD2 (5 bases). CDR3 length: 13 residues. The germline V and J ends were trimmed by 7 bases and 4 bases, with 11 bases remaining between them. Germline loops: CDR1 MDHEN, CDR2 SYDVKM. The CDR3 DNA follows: TGTGCCAGCACCCTCGGGGTTTACAATGAGCAGTTCTTC. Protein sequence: CASTLGVYNEQFF.